Listed here are 32 T cell receptor beta chains from one sample, sequenced in a study of CD8 T cells in ankylosing spondylitis. Notes on the study in general: Blood from ankylosing spondylitis patients appeared to carry a characteristic roughly 8-variant TCR beta motif.

The antigens of these receptors remain unknown. TCRdb re-derived calls from the 5' RACE reads in MiXCR, one entry per CDR3 protein. The sample has 400,000 to 450,000 distinct CDR3 sequences, roughly 15% seen once. The sequenced material came from blood, either unsorted or a sorted T cell fraction (not recorded which). The receptor set was obtained from a male donor with ankylosing spondylitis.

This clonotype turned up a few times. The CDR3 spells CSARDSVTNEKLFF. The CDR3 DNA reads TGCAGTGCTAGAGATTCAGTGACTAATGAAAAACTGTTTTTT. The V call is TRBV20-1, the J call TRBJ1-4; D is unclear. Germline CDR1 reads DFQATT; CDR2 reads SNEGSKA (reference sequence). The CDR3 spans 14 residues. Between the trimmed V and J ends, which lost 0 bases and 2 bases, there was a span of 7 bases.

This clonotype has just a few counts. The rearrangement links TRBV2 to TRBJ2-1; TRBD2 matches at 9 bases. Germline values: CDR1 SNHLY, CDR2 FYNNEI. Trimming removed 8 bases from V and 4 bases from J; junction bases left unmatched: 3. This CDR3 is 13 amino acids long. CDR3 coding DNA: TGTGCCAGCGCTAGCGGGGAGTACAATGAGCAGTTCTTC. Translated, it gives CASASGEYNEQFF.

In its sample, this clonotype was seen a few times. The chain joins TRBV25-1 to TRBJ2-3; D gene uncertain. Trimming pared 7 bases from V and 4 bases from J, leaving 9 bases between. The CDR3 has 12 residues. The germline gives CDR1 MGHDK, CDR2 SYGVNS. The DNA of the CDR3 is TGTGCCAGCATCCACCGATCAGATACGCAGTATTTT. This translates into CASIHRSDTQYF.

The V and J genes are TRBV15 and TRBJ1-5; D uncertain. This CDR3 contains 13 residues. Between the trimmed V and J ends, which lost 3 bases and 6 bases, there was a span of 9 bases. Germline V gene sequence: CDR1 LNHNV, CDR2 YYDKDF (reference sequence). The CDR3 protein is CATSRGGPQPQHF. The CDR3, as DNA: TGTGCCACCAGCAGGGGCGGTCCTCAGCCCCAGCATTTT.

This clonotype has more than one count but fewer than ten. V is TRBV10-3 and J is TRBJ1-1; 10 bases line up with TRBD1. CDR3 length: 15 residues. The ends lost 5 bases at V and 2 bases at J; junction bases unmatched: 5. Germline loops: CDR1 ENHRY, CDR2 SYGVKD. CDR3 nucleotide sequence: TGTGCCATCAGTCCCGGGACAGGGGACAACACTGAAGCTTTCTTT. Translated: CAISPGTGDNTEAFF.

The CDR3 DNA sequence: TGTGCCAGCAGCTACGGCCTACAAGAGACCCAGTACTTC. Translating it yields CASSYGLQETQYF. The chain uses TRBV3-1 and TRBJ2-5; D gene unclear. The CDR3 is 13 amino acids. The germline CDR1 and CDR2 sequences are LGHDT and YNNKEL (reference sequence). Trimming pared 5 bases from V and 2 bases from J, leaving 9 bases between.

This clonotype was seen ten or more times. A read error may produce the germline difference seen at one junction end. The CDR3: CASSPLSSYNEQFF. CDR3 nucleotides: TGTGCCAGCTCCCCACTCAGCTCCTACAATGAGCAGTTCTTC. This rearrangement joins TRBV18 to TRBJ2-1; no reliable D call. The CDR3 consists of 14 residues. Germline assignment: CDR1 KGHSH and CDR2 LQKENI.

The genes are TRBV24-1 and TRBJ2-5; 10 nucleotides line up with TRBD2. This CDR3 comprises 16 residues. After removal of 9 bases from V and 2 bases from J, the junction contained 11 bases not matched to a gene. The germline V gene encodes CDR1 KGHDR and CDR2 SFDVKD. This chain's CDR3 is CATGTRLAGVQETQYF. CDR3 DNA sequence: TGTGCCACCGGAACAAGGCTAGCGGGAGTACAAGAGACCCAGTACTTC.

This clonotype showed up just a few times. This chain joins TRBV27 and TRBJ2-1; perhaps TRBD2 as D (6 bases). The CDR3 is made up of 17 amino acids. The V end lost 6 bases, the J end lost 5 bases, and 23 bases lay between the germline ends. CDR1 MNHEY and CDR2 SMNVEV come from the germline V gene (reference sequence). CDR3 bases: TGTGCCAGCAGCGCCCCCTCGGAGGCGGGGAGGAACAATGAGCAGTTCTTC. Encoded protein: CASSAPSEAGRNNEQFF.

The V gene is TRBV29-1, the J gene TRBJ2-7; weak D call: TRBD1 (6 bases). This CDR3 has 14 residues. Deletions cut 5 bases from V and 2 bases from J, with 16 bases between. Germline V lookup: CDR1 SQVTM, CDR2 ANQGSEA. The CDR3 DNA follows: TGCAGCGTTACTGGACTGGGGGCTGCCTACGAGCAGTACTTC. Translation gives CSVTGLGAAYEQYF.

This clonotype was counted at least ten times. The rearrangement links TRBV20-1 to TRBJ2-3; 7 bases match TRBD1. The CDR3 runs to 13 residues. CDR1 and CDR2 from the germline V gene are DFQATT and SNEGSKA (reference sequence). Trimming at V came to 6 bases and at J to 2 bases, leaving 5 bases not matched to a gene. The DNA for the CDR3 is TGCAGTGCCGAGACAGGGACCACAGATACGCAGTATTTT. This sequence encodes CSAETGTTDTQYF.

Ten or more counts support this clonotype. The chain carries TRBV29-1 and TRBJ2-1; the match to TRBD2 covers 9 bases. Germline CDR1 reads SQVTM; CDR2 reads ANQGSEA. The CDR3 has 15 residues. Trimming removed 7 bases from V and 5 bases from J; junction bases left unmatched: 12. CDR3 sequence (DNA): TGCAGCGCCGGGGGCCTTAGCGGGGGAAACAATGAGCAGTTCTTC. It specifies CSAGGLSGGNNEQFF.

This clonotype was seen only a few times. This rearrangement joins TRBV20-1 to TRBJ2-4; weak D call: TRBD1 (7 bases). V lost 6 bases, J lost 6 bases, and 18 bases lay in between. Per the germline V gene, CDR1 is DFQATT and CDR2 is SNEGSKA (reference sequence). CDR3 length equals 14 residues. The CDR3 bases are TGCAGTGCCGGAGGGGCAGGGGGAACAAACATTCAGTACTTC. This translates into CSAGGAGGTNIQYF.

The V gene is TRBV6-1, the J gene TRBJ2-7, with D possibly TRBD1 on 5 matching bases. V was clipped by 6 bases and J by 6 bases, with 18 bases between them. The CDR3 has 14 amino acids. CDR1 MNHNS and CDR2 SASEGT come from the germline V gene. CDR3 region: CASSPLGAFSEQYF. The CDR3 DNA follows: TGTGCCAGCAGCCCTCTAGGGGCTTTTTCCGAGCAGTACTTC.

The V and J genes are TRBV4-2 and TRBJ2-7; 10 nucleotides agree with TRBD2. The trim removed 4 bases at V and 4 bases at J, leaving 7 bases unmatched. Germline-derived CDR1 and CDR2 are LGHNA and YNFKEQ. The CDR3 is 15 amino acids. CDR3 protein: CASSLTSGGDYEQYF. Here the CDR3 DNA reads TGTGCCAGCAGCCTTACGAGCGGGGGGGATTACGAGCAGTACTTC.

This rearrangement joins TRBV18 to TRBJ2-1, with D perhaps TRBD1 (5 bases). This CDR3 is 17 amino acids long. V was trimmed by 0 bases and J by 9 bases, leaving 21 bases between them. Germline V CDR1 and CDR2: KGHSH, LQKENI. CDR3 amino acids: CASSPPRVSGLGVEQFF. The CDR3, as DNA: TGTGCCAGCTCACCACCCCGAGTGTCCGGGTTAGGGGTTGAGCAGTTCTTC.

This clonotype was seen only a few times. This rearrangement joins TRBV9 to TRBJ1-5, with TRBD1 as a possible D gene (6 bases). The germline V gene encodes CDR1 SGDLS and CDR2 YYNGEE. This CDR3 is built from 13 residues. The CDR3 sequence is CCGQSTRNQPQHF. The CDR3 bases are TGTTGTGGACAGTCGACGCGCAATCAGCCCCAGCATTTT.

This clonotype was seen more than once but under ten times. The chain couples TRBV29-1 to TRBJ2-1, with TRBD1 as a possible D gene (5 bases). Per the germline V gene, CDR1 is SQVTM and CDR2 is ANQGSEA. The CDR3 sequence is 13 residues long. V was trimmed by 6 bases and J by 4 bases, leaving 13 bases between them. In nucleotides, the CDR3 is TGCAGCGTCCACCGACAGAGTTACAATGAGCAGTTCTTC. As protein: CSVHRQSYNEQFF.

This clonotype was counted only a few times. This rearrangement joins TRBV7-2 to TRBJ2-7, with TRBD2 matching over 10 bases. Germline CDR1 reads SGHTA; CDR2 reads FQGNSA. Trimming at V came to 5 bases and at J to 4 bases, leaving 8 bases not matched to a gene. This CDR3 comprises 15 residues. The CDR3 region has the DNA TGTGCCAGCAGCCGAATAGCGGGAGGTCAATACGAGCAGTACTTC. Protein: CASSRIAGGQYEQYF.

This clonotype was observed a handful of times. This chain joins TRBV12-3 or TRBV12-4 and TRBJ2-1; 12 bases line up with TRBD2. Trimming cost V 11 bases and J 3 bases; bases outside gene matches: 20. The CDR3 is 19 residues long. CDR3 bases: TGTGCCTTCAGTTTAAGTGGATTGACTAGCGGGAGACTCTACAATGAGCAGTTCTTC. Translated: CAFSLSGLTSGRLYNEQFF.

This clonotype was recorded a few times. CDR3: CASSLKGGHGYTF. In DNA form, the CDR3 reads TGTGCCAGCAGTTTAAAAGGAGGTCATGGCTACACCTTC. J is TRBJ1-2 and V is TRBV12-3 or TRBV12-4; D is unclear. This CDR3 region has 13 residues. The ends were cut back, 2 bases at V and 6 bases at J, with 10 bases in the middle.

This clonotype was recorded a few times. The V gene is TRBV7-8, the J gene TRBJ2-4, with no clear D. Trimming took 1 base from V and 1 from J, leaving 14 bases between them. CDR1 and CDR2 (germline): SGHVS, FQNEAQ. This CDR3 is built from 17 residues. For the CDR3, the DNA is TGTGCCAGCAGCTTAGTCCCAAAGGGAAGGGCCAAAAACATTCAGTACTTC. Residues: CASSLVPKGRAKNIQYF.

The J gene is TRBJ1-6, the V gene TRBV7-9; D is perhaps TRBD1 (6 bases). The germline gives CDR1 SEHNR, CDR2 FQNEAQ (reference sequence). V lost 5 bases, J lost 9 bases, and 17 bases lay in between. The CDR3 is 15 residues long. In DNA form, the CDR3 reads TGTGCCAGCAGCAGCACGGGACACATTCGTTCACCCCTCCACTTT. It codes for CASSSTGHIRSPLHF.

V is TRBV6-2 or TRBV6-3 and J is TRBJ1-1; D ambiguous. From germline, CDR1 is MNHEY and CDR2 SVGEGT. The V end lost 4 bases, the J end lost 4 bases, and 19 bases lay between the germline ends. The CDR3 has 16 amino acids. CDR3 DNA sequence: TGTGCCAGCAGTTCCAATCATAGGGCGGCCGGCACTGAAGCTTTCTTT. It is translated as CASSSNHRAAGTEAFF.

This clonotype has a count of ten or more. The J gene is TRBJ2-1, the V gene TRBV5-1, with 9 bases fitting TRBD1. Per germline, CDR1 SGHRS and CDR2 YFSETQ. V lost 0 bases, J lost 15 bases, and 7 bases stayed unmatched. There are 13 residues in the CDR3. CDR3 coding DNA: TGCGCCAGCAGCTTGGCCTTGGGACAGGGTTTGTTCTTC. Its protein product is CASSLALGQGLFF.

V and J are TRBV12-3 or TRBV12-4 and TRBJ2-1; 10 bases are shared with TRBD2. This CDR3 spans 14 amino acids. With 6 bases clipped from V and 9 bases from J, the junction kept 8 bases outside the gene matches. CDR3 bases: TGTGCCAGCAGGGCTAGCGGGAGCAATCCTGAGCAGTTCTTC. Translation: CASRASGSNPEQFF.

This chain connects TRBV4-1 to TRBJ1-4; TRBD1 is a possible D gene (5 bases). The V end lost 6 bases, the J end lost 4 bases, and 18 bases lay between the germline ends. This CDR3 is 16 amino acids long. The germline CDR1 and CDR2 sequences are MGHRA and YSYEKL. The CDR3 protein is CASRRSGGTGNEKLFF. The CDR3 DNA follows: TGCGCCAGCAGGAGAAGCGGGGGGACCGGTAATGAAAAACTGTTTTTT.

This clonotype was counted between two and nine times. The rearrangement joins TRBV12-3 or TRBV12-4 to TRBJ1-4; 7 nucleotides line up with TRBD1. The CDR3 contains 15 residues. Losses at the gene ends were 2 bases for V and 8 bases for J; bases not matched to a gene: 8. The CDR3: CASSLRGQSWEKLFF. The CDR3 DNA sequence: TGTGCCAGCAGTTTAAGGGGACAGTCTTGGGAAAAACTGTTTTTT.

This sequence joins TRBV27 and TRBJ2-1; the match to TRBD2 covers 13 bases. Germline assignment: CDR1 MNHEY and CDR2 SMNVEV (reference sequence). This CDR3 is built from 16 residues. J gave up 7 bases and V 3 bases, and 6 bases lay outside the gene matches. The CDR3 sequence: CASSFLGLAGKNEQFF. CDR3 DNA sequence: TGTGCCAGCAGTTTCTTGGGACTAGCGGGAAAGAATGAGCAGTTCTTC.

This clonotype was seen repeatedly, ten times or more. The V call is TRBV12-3 or TRBV12-4, the J call TRBJ2-3, with 14 bases aligning to TRBD2. V was pared by 5 bases and J by 3 bases, with 4 bases of the junction left unmatched. This CDR3 is 16 amino acids long. Here the CDR3 DNA reads TGTGCCAGCAGTCAGGGACTAGCGGGAGCAACAGATACGCAGTATTTT. It yields the protein CASSQGLAGATDTQYF.

The genes are TRBV5-1 and TRBJ1-2; D may be TRBD1 (5 bases). Germline lookup yields CDR1 SGHRS and CDR2 YFSETQ. The CDR3 is 15 amino acids. Trimming removed 0 bases from V and 4 bases from J, with 13 bases in between. CDR3 sequence (DNA): TGCGCCAGCAGCTTGGGACAGACTAGTTTCTATGGCTACACCTTC. Amino acids: CASSLGQTSFYGYTF.

The table lists this clonotype with many counts. The CDR3 DNA is TGCAGTGCTAGTACGGCCCGGTTTGGCACCATATATTTT. This sequence encodes CSASTARFGTIYF. V usage is TRBV20-1 and J usage is TRBJ1-3; D remains unclear. This CDR3 contains 13 residues. From germline, CDR1 is DFQATT and CDR2 SNEGSKA (reference sequence). V was pared by 3 bases and J by 9 bases, with 15 bases between.